This TCR beta chain was recorded in a study of blood T cell repertoires in COVID-19. Turning to the study itself: Italy, Spain and the United States were the sources of the convalescent and acute COVID-19 samples. PBMCs, B-cell-depleted T cells, or T cells were the source of the cDNA or gDNA that made up the material.

CDR1 and CDR2 from the germline V gene are SGDLS and YYNGEE. Trimming took off 5 bases at V and 0 bases at J, with 18 bases between the two ends. The CDR3 is 17 amino acids. Per the original data handling: How many nucleated cells were present was estimated from reference gene primer amplification. Profiling relied on immunoSEQ multiplex PCR, and the TCRdb table lists in-frame clones only, not all of them. The D gene and trimming were derived from the DNA, and the V and J assignments and clone size from that table. The sample has under 300,000 clones; around nine tenths are singletons. The Seattle site enrolled patients during active infection and followed them longitudinally.

The rearrangement joins TRBV9 to TRBJ1-3; a possible D gene is TRBD1 (6 bases). The clonotype was recovered from a woman aged 65 to 85 with COVID-19, enrolled during active disease. The sample comprised peripheral blood. The CDR3 protein is CASSRGLGHLSGNTIYF. The DNA of the CDR3 is TGTGCCAGCAGTCGGGGTCTGGGACACCTCTCTGGAAACACCATATATTTT.